This T cell receptor beta chain was recorded in a study of T-cell memory formation after mild COVID-19. V was cut by 5 bases and J by 1 base, with 12 bases left in between. CDR3 length: 13 residues. Germline V gene sequence: CDR1 DFQATT, CDR2 SNEGSKA (reference sequence). TCR alpha and TCR beta cDNA libraries with sample barcodes and UMIs came from 5'RACE using constant-segment primers. In TCRdb, the 5' RACE reads were re-called with MiXCR into one record per CDR3 protein. Seen here are about 560,000 distinct CDR3 sequences, around 15% observed once, and the top ten hold just over 8%. Details on this clonotype: Its antigen is undetermined.

Study results and limitations: There was a balanced CD4/CD8 profile in clones contracting day 15 to 85, and later expanders leaned CD4+. Second-wave clones with a day 37 peak had unconfirmed SARS-CoV-2 specificity. Certain responding clones were present in pre-infection memory, suggesting participation of cross-reactive memory.

This chain connects TRBV20-1 to TRBJ2-7; D uncertain. The sequence derives from an adult woman who had mild COVID-19 (a few samples of this study predate the infection). Cell type and time point are not known. Sequences were obtained from PBMCs or a T cell subset sorted from them (not recorded which). CDR3: CSAGQAVSYEQYF. Here the CDR3 DNA reads TGCAGTGCTGGGCAGGCGGTTTCCTACGAGCAGTACTTC.